Listed below are T cell receptor beta chains from one sample, sequenced in a study of vaccination effects on CD4 cells after COVID-19. Their antigen targets remain unknown. Data came from immunoSEQ multiplex PCR; TCRdb stores just in-frame clones and leaves some out. The repertoire holds some 40,000 clones, with around four fifths as singletons. The specimen comprised CD4+ T cells from PBMCs cultured with HCoV-NL63 spike peptides, sampled after COVID-19 vaccination. The receptors stem from a human donor who received a COVID-19 vaccine. Some clones in this sample may be carry-over from other donors' samples. Each CDR3 is given with its conserved first and last residue. A D gene is named only where the DNA matches it firmly. Size tells how often a clone was seen (once, few, many) or the class of an expanded clone, and some rows leave it out.

d_call: .
j_call: TRBJ2-5
v_call: TRBV19
clone_size: .
cdr3_aa: CASSNKGAQYF
cdr3_nt: TGTGCCAGTAGTAATAAGGGGGCCCAGTACTTC

d_call: TRBD2
j_call: TRBJ2-3
v_call: TRBV5-1
clone_size: .
cdr3_aa: CASSQPSGGGTDTQYF
cdr3_nt: TGCGCCAGCAGCCAACCAAGCGGGGGGGGCACAGATACGCAGTATTTT

d_call: TRBD2
j_call: TRBJ2-5
v_call: TRBV4-3
clone_size: .
cdr3_aa: CASSQERGSETQYF
cdr3_nt: TGCGCCAGCAGCCAAGAGCGGGGGTCAGAGACCCAGTACTTC

d_call: TRBD2
j_call: TRBJ2-5
v_call: TRBV5-6
clone_size: .
cdr3_aa: CASRTRTSGKETQYF
cdr3_nt: TGTGCCAGCAGGACAAGGACTAGCGGTAAAGAGACCCAGTACTTC

d_call: .
j_call: TRBJ2-5
v_call: TRBV19
clone_size: .
cdr3_aa: CASSTPFLETQYF
cdr3_nt: TGTGCCAGTAGCACCCCCTTTTTAGAGACCCAGTACTTC

d_call: TRBD1
j_call: TRBJ1-2
v_call: TRBV10-3
clone_size: .
cdr3_aa: CAISLAAQTGTGGKNGYTF
cdr3_nt: TGTGCCATCAGCTTGGCCGCACAAACCGGGACAGGGGGGAAGAATGGCTACACCTTC

d_call: TRBD1
j_call: TRBJ1-2
v_call: TRBV28
clone_size: .
cdr3_aa: CASSRTGGGYTF
cdr3_nt: TGTGCCAGCAGCCGGACAGGGGGTGGCTACACCTTC

d_call: TRBD1
j_call: TRBJ1-1
v_call: TRBV5-6
clone_size: few
cdr3_aa: CASSTGGQGGTEAFF
cdr3_nt: TGTGCCAGCAGCACGGGGGGACAGGGAGGAACTGAAGCTTTCTTT

d_call: TRBD1
j_call: TRBJ1-6
v_call: TRBV6-5
clone_size: .
cdr3_aa: CASSYLGQGSNSPLHF
cdr3_nt: TGTGCCAGCAGTTACCTGGGACAGGGGAGCAATTCACCCCTCCACTTT

d_call: .
j_call: TRBJ2-1
v_call: TRBV5-8
clone_size: .
cdr3_aa: CASPGANEQFF
cdr3_nt: TGTGCCAGTCCGGGGGCTAATGAGCAGTTCTTC

d_call: .
j_call: TRBJ2-2
v_call: TRBV11-2
clone_size: .
cdr3_aa: CASSLEGLPSGWELFF
cdr3_nt: TGTGCCAGCAGCTTAGAGGGGCTTCCAAGTGGGTGGGAGCTGTTTTTT

d_call: TRBD1
j_call: TRBJ1-2
v_call: TRBV28
clone_size: few
cdr3_aa: CASSFGTGALYGYTF
cdr3_nt: TGTGCCAGCAGTTTCGGGACAGGAGCCCTCTATGGCTACACCTTC

d_call: .
j_call: TRBJ2-2
v_call: TRBV7-8
clone_size: .
cdr3_aa: CASSPDPARTGELFF
cdr3_nt: TGTGCCAGCAGCCCCGATCCAGCCAGGACCGGGGAGCTGTTTTTT

d_call: .
j_call: TRBJ1-1
v_call: TRBV19
clone_size: .
cdr3_aa: CASSIPYGANTEAFF
cdr3_nt: TGTGCCAGTAGTATCCCCTACGGGGCGAACACTGAAGCTTTCTTT

d_call: TRBD1
j_call: TRBJ2-3
v_call: TRBV2
clone_size: .
cdr3_aa: CASDRDRGRDTQYF
cdr3_nt: TGTGCCAGCGACCGGGACAGGGGACGAGATACGCAGTATTTT